The entry below describes one T cell receptor (beta chain). Its antigen is still unknown. The data were obtained in a study of shared clonotypes between healthy human individuals. Overall study findings and caveats: Memory subsets generally showed smaller estimated richness than naive subsets did. Relative to their counterparts shared across all four donors, non-shared clonotypes exhibited diminished generation probabilities. The sole specimen, blood, was sampled, and tissue repertoires likely differ.

Some clones are missing from TCRdb's copy, which holds only in-frame ones; the method was immunoSEQ multiplex PCR. This table has 600,000 to 750,000 clones, about nine tenths appearing once. The germline CDR1 and CDR2 sequences are MDHEN and SYDVKM. Between the trimmed V and J ends, which lost 2 bases and 3 bases, there was a span of 19 bases. The CDR3 extends over 17 amino acids. Sequencing was performed on memory CD8+ T cells from PBMCs. Specified subset: CD45RO+ cells pooled with CCR7-negative TemRA cells. The chain has TRBV28 and TRBJ1-1; tentatively, D is TRBD1 (6 bases). The receptor was derived from a man younger than 30 in good health. Some clones in this sample may be carry-over from other donors' samples. CDR3 coding DNA: TGTGCCAGCAGTTTAAGGGCAGGGGAGGGATTGGACACTGAAGCTTTCTTT. Translation: CASSLRAGEGLDTEAFF.